Below, 19 T cell receptor beta chains from the same sample are listed, as sequenced in a study of T cell responses to AZD1222 COVID-19 vaccine (dated by TCRdb to about 2021). In the paper's terms, the time point label means: about 28 days (+/-7) after the second vaccine dose. Libraries were made using the immunoSEQ multiplex PCR assay. TCRdb stores this immuneACCESS table with in-frame sequences only. Part of the clones is absent; in the studies checked, under half of the shortfall reflects unresolved V genes, and no reason is known for the rest. Across this sample there are approximately 150,000 clones, with 91% seen only once. Jointly, the top ten make up approximately 2.1% of the sample. The sequences come from peripheral blood, collected 28 days after the second AZD1222 dose. These receptors came from an adult who received the AZD1222 COVID-19 vaccine.

This clone came up a few times. J is TRBJ1-2 and V is TRBV27, with D perhaps matching TRBD1 (5 bases). The CDR3 has 14 amino acids. V was shortened by 2 bases and J by 4 bases, with 11 bases between the two germline ends. Germline V gene sequence: CDR1 MNHEY, CDR2 SMNVEV (reference sequence). The CDR3 region is CASSLRAGLYGYTF. The CDR3 DNA reads as TGTGCCAGCAGTTTACGGGCAGGGCTCTATGGCTACACCTTC.

The chain employs TRBV12-5 and TRBJ1-1; 8 bases agree with TRBD1. Looked up from germline, CDR1 is LGHNT and CDR2 is FRNRAP. Trimming removed 5 bases from V and 3 bases from J; junction bases left unmatched: 8. The CDR3 consists of 15 residues. Here the CDR3 reads CASGAGQGFDTEAFF. As DNA, the CDR3 is TGTGCTAGTGGTGCTGGACAGGGATTTGACACTGAAGCTTTCTTT.

V and J are TRBV30 and TRBJ1-1; 7 bases match TRBD1. V trimming: 4 bases; J trimming: 6 bases; junction bases outside the gene matches: 8. The germline CDR1 and CDR2 sequences are GTSNPN and SVGIG (reference sequence). The CDR3 consists of 13 residues. CDR3 coding DNA: TGTGCCTGGACCTATCGGGACAGATCTGAAGCTTTCTTT. As protein: CAWTYRDRSEAFF.

The V call is TRBV5-1, the J call TRBJ2-1, with 7 bases that match TRBD1. In germline, CDR1 is SGHRS, CDR2 YFSETQ. The CDR3 contains 15 residues. V gave up 3 bases and J gave up 9 bases; unmatched junction bases: 12. The CDR3 spells CASSWTGVPAGEQFF. Here the CDR3 DNA reads TGCGCCAGCAGCTGGACAGGCGTCCCTGCTGGTGAGCAGTTCTTC.

This rearrangement joins TRBV14 to TRBJ2-5, with a tentative D call TRBD2 (6 bases). Trimming removed 1 base at V and 4 bases at J, with 13 bases between. Germline V CDR1 and CDR2: SGHDN, FVKESK. The CDR3 is 15 amino acids. The CDR3 coding sequence is TGTGCCAGCAGCCAAGGGGACTGGCCTCGAGAGACCCAGTACTTC. Translating gives CASSQGDWPRETQYF.

This chain joins TRBV2 and TRBJ2-7, with D possibly called TRBD1 or TRBD2 (7 bases each). The CDR3 runs 12 residues. Trimming took 11 bases from V and 3 from J, leaving 14 bases between them. Germline CDR1 reads SNHLY; CDR2 reads FYNNEI. In nucleotides, the CDR3 is TGTGCCTCCCAGGGGGGGGTCTACGAGCAGTACTTC. Protein product: CASQGGVYEQYF.

The V call is TRBV6-2 or TRBV6-3, the J call TRBJ2-3, with TRBD2 matching 10 bases. CDR3 length: 15 residues. Germline loops: CDR1 MNHEY, CDR2 SVGEGT. The ends lost 2 bases at V and 4 bases at J; junction bases unmatched: 3. CDR3 sequence reads: CASSYDGLAADTQYF. CDR3 nucleotides: TGTGCCAGCAGTTACGATGGACTAGCGGCAGATACGCAGTATTTT.

The gene calls are TRBV24-1 and TRBJ2-3; 7 bases align to TRBD2. CDR3 size: 13 residues. Germline V gives CDR1 KGHDR, CDR2 SFDVKD. V gave up 9 bases and J gave up 1 base; unmatched junction bases: 3. The CDR3 DNA reads as TGTGCCACCGGGACTAAACGCACAGATACGCAGTATTTT. Encoded protein: CATGTKRTDTQYF.

V gene TRBV18 combines with J gene TRBJ1-3; 7 bases fit TRBD1. Germline CDR1 is KGHSH and CDR2 is LQKENI. The CDR3 loop spans 16 amino acids. The V gene end was trimmed by 3 bases and the J gene end by 0 bases; junction bases not matched to a gene: 5. CDR3 amino acids: CASSPPGTASGNTIYF. CDR3 DNA: TGTGCCAGCTCACCTCCCGGGACAGCCTCTGGAAACACCATATATTTT.

The chain carries TRBV19 and TRBJ1-1; tentative D call: TRBD1 (5 bases). The CDR3 length is 14 residues. From germline, CDR1 is LNHDA and CDR2 SQIVND (reference sequence). The CDR3 coding sequence is TGTGCGTGTTCCCTCTATTCAGGGTCGGGTGAAGCTTTCTTT. Protein: CACSLYSGSGEAFF.

V gene TRBV11-2 combines with J gene TRBJ1-4; D possibly corresponds to TRBD1 (6 bases). CDR1 and CDR2 (germline): SGHAT, FQNNGV. Trimming pared 4 bases from V and 7 bases from J, leaving 28 bases between. The CDR3 consists of 19 residues. CDR3 in amino acids: CASSSPAGGIVGAGEKLFF. CDR3 DNA sequence: TGTGCCAGCAGCTCCCCCGCAGGCGGGATAGTGGGGGCGGGTGAAAAACTGTTTTTT.

The chain carries TRBV5-1 and TRBJ2-4, with D maybe TRBD2 (5 bases). The CDR3 length is 15 residues. V was shortened by 0 bases and J by 5 bases, with 12 bases between the two germline ends. Germline V lookup: CDR1 SGHRS, CDR2 YFSETQ. The CDR3 spells CASSLDRGGENIQYF. CDR3 sequence (DNA): TGCGCCAGCAGCTTGGACCGGGGTGGCGAAAACATTCAGTACTTC.

The CDR3, as DNA: TGTGCCAGCTGGTCAGGGAATCAGCCCCAGCATTTT. This gives the protein CASWSGNQPQHF. This rearrangement joins TRBV27 to TRBJ1-5; D perhaps matches TRBD1 (5 bases). Germline values: CDR1 MNHEY, CDR2 SMNVEV (reference sequence). CDR3 length: 12 amino acids. Trimming left V 8 bases short and J 4 bases short, with 9 bases between.

J is TRBJ1-1 and V is TRBV6-5, with no clear D. Germline V CDR1 and CDR2: MNHEY, SVGAGI. The germline V and J ends were trimmed by 1 base and 0 bases, with 9 bases remaining between them. CDR3 length equals 15 residues. This chain's CDR3 is CASSYYEGLNTEAFF. CDR3 in DNA: TGTGCCAGCAGTTACTATGAGGGCCTGAACACTGAAGCTTTCTTT.

The chain recombines TRBV6-5 with TRBJ1-1, with TRBD1 as a possible D gene (6 bases). This CDR3 is 13 amino acids long. The V end was cut by 6 bases, the J end by 4 bases, with 12 bases between. Germline V gene lookup returns CDR1 MNHEY and CDR2 SVGAGI. The CDR3 here is CASRARGATEAFF. Written as DNA, the CDR3 is TGTGCCAGCAGAGCCAGGGGTGCCACTGAAGCTTTCTTT.

The V and J genes are TRBV5-1 and TRBJ2-5; D is undetermined. Trimming took 0 bases from V and 2 from J, leaving 5 bases between them. The CDR3 spans 13 residues. Germline loops: CDR1 SGHRS, CDR2 YFSETQ. The CDR3 spells CASSLGQQETQYF. CDR3 DNA: TGCGCCAGCAGCTTGGGGCAGCAAGAGACCCAGTACTTC. Looking up the rest from reference TRBV5-1 and TRBJ2-5 gives the full variable domain: KAGVTQTPRYLIKTRGQQVTLSCSPISGHRSVSWYQQTPGQGLQFLFEYFSETQRNKGNFPGRFSGRQFSNSRSEMNVSTLELGDSALYLCASSLGQQETQYFGPGTRLLVL.

V is TRBV27 and J is TRBJ1-5; weak D call: TRBD1 (5 bases). The CDR3 runs 14 residues. Per germline, CDR1 MNHEY and CDR2 SMNVEV (reference sequence). V was trimmed by 2 bases and J by 7 bases, leaving 12 bases between them. CDR3 in amino acids: CASSLGGSGQPQHF. DNA for the CDR3: TGTGCCAGCAGTTTAGGGGGGTCAGGGCAGCCCCAGCATTTT.

This rearrangement joins TRBV6-5 to TRBJ1-2; TRBD1 aligns across 7 bases. Germline V gene data show CDR1 as MNHEY and CDR2 as SVGAGI. There are 15 residues in the CDR3. The J segment lost 1 base and the V segment lost 7 bases, leaving 9 bases of the junction unmatched. The CDR3 DNA follows: TGTGCCAGCACCCAAACAGGGGTCGGTAACTATGGCTACACCTTC. Protein: CASTQTGVGNYGYTF.

This chain links TRBV7-8 with TRBJ2-7; D is uncertain. CDR1 and CDR2 from the germline V gene are SGHVS and FQNEAQ. The CDR3 spans 14 residues. The V end was cut by 4 bases, the J end by 0 bases, with 10 bases between. CDR3 in DNA: TGTGCCAGCAGCTCCCTGGCGGCCTCCTACGAGCAGTACGTC. It is translated as CASSSLAASYEQYV.